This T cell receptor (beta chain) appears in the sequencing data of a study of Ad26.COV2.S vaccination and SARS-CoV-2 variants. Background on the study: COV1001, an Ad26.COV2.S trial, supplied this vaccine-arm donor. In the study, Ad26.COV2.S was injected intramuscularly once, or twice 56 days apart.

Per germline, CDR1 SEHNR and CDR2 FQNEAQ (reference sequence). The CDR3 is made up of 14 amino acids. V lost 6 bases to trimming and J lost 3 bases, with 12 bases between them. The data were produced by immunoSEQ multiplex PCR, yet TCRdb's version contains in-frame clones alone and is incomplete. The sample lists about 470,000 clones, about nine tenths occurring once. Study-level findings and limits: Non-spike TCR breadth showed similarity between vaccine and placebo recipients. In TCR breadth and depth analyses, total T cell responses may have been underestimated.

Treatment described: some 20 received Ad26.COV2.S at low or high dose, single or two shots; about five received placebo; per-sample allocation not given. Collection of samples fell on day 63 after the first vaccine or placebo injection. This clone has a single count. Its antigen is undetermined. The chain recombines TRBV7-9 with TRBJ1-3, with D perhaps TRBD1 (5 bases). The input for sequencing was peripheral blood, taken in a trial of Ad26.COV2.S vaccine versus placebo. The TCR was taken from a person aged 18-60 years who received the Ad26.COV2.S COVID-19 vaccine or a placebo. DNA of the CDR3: TGTGCCAGCAGGGGGGGTACGAGTGGAAACACCATATATTTT. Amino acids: CASRGGTSGNTIYF.